This T cell receptor beta chain was profiled in a study of molecular identifiers for immune sequencing clone quantification. Using its own MiXCR run on the PCR reads, TCRdb lists one record per CDR3 protein. Among about 97,000 distinct CDR3 sequences listed, 20% to 25% were seen once. This clonotype has a count of ten or more. This CDR3 comprises 15 residues. The junction had 7 bases not matched to a gene; V was cut back by 4 bases and J by 2 bases. CDR1 DFQATT and CDR2 SNEGSKA come from the germline V gene (reference sequence). The sample consisted of naive CD8+ T cells from blood, with Jurkat cell RNA spiked in. Subset denoted: FACS-sorted CD8+CD4-CCR7+CD45RA+ naive T cells. J is TRBJ2-4 and V is TRBV20-1; 8 bases agree with TRBD2. This TCR came from a human donor in good health. Some libraries in this study had Jurkat cell RNA spiked in. As DNA, the CDR3 is TGCAGTGCTAACAGGGCGGGAGGTCCCAAAAACATTCAGTACTTC. This codes for CSANRAGGPKNIQYF.